This TCR beta chain was found in a study of blood T cell repertoires in COVID-19. J gave up 6 bases and V 0 bases, and 3 bases lay outside the gene matches. This CDR3 region has 14 residues. From germline, CDR1 is SGHAT and CDR2 FQNNGV. TCRdb keeps only in-frame clones here, not all; method: immunoSEQ multiplex PCR. The profile shows about 50,000 clones, about three quarters of them singletons. The chain is built from TRBV11-2 and TRBJ2-5, with TRBD1 matching over 8 bases. Sequencing input: peripheral blood. This receptor was identified in an older man with active or convalescent COVID-19. The CDR3 protein is CASSLDRGPQTQYF. CDR3 coding DNA: TGTGCCAGCAGCTTAGACAGGGGGCCTCAGACCCAGTACTTC.